This TCR beta chain was recovered during a study of shared T cell receptors in the human thymus. Measured with immunoSEQ multiplex PCR; TCRdb has only the in-frame clones, and not every one. The table records 700,000 or so clones, approximately 85% of them present only once. This CDR3 contains 18 residues. Germline trimming cut 4 bases from V and 4 bases from J; bases unmatched to any gene: 13. In germline, CDR1 is SGHRS, CDR2 YFSETQ. This sample also belongs to another study, concerning human thymus T cells. That report adds: Donation was from healthy Finnish infants who were having corrective surgery that addressed congenital heart defects. Corrective heart surgery yielded resections, and these provided the thymus tissue. Biased V and J segment usage appeared in thymus and peripheral blood.

This clonotype was obtained from a girl under two years old with a congenital heart defect. This rearrangement joins TRBV5-1 to TRBJ2-5; 13 nucleotides line up with TRBD2. The sequencing input was thymocytes. CDR3 protein: CASSPRTSGGAFLETQYF. CDR3 nucleotide sequence: TGCGCCAGCAGCCCAAGGACTAGCGGGGGAGCTTTTTTAGAGACCCAGTACTTC. Using reference TRBV5-1 and TRBJ2-5 for the parts outside the CDR3, the full variable domain is KAGVTQTPRYLIKTRGQQVTLSCSPISGHRSVSWYQQTPGQGLQFLFEYFSETQRNKGNFPGRFSGRQFSNSRSEMNVSTLELGDSALYLCASSPRTSGGAFLETQYFGPGTRLLVL.